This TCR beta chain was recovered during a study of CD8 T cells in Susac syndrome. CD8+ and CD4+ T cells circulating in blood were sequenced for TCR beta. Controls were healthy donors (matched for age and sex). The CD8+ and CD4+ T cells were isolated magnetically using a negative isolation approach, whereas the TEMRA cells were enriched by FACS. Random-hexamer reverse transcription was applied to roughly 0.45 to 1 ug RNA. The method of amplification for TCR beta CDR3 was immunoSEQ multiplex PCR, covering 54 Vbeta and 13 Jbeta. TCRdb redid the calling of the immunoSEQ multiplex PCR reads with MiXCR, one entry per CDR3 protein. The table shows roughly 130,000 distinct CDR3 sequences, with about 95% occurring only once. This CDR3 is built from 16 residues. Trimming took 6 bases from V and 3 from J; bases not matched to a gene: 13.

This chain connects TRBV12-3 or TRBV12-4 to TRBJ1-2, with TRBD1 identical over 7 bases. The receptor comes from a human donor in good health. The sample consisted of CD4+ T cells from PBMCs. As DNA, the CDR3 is TGTGCCAGCAGCTTGACAGGGAACCGGGTAGACTATGGCTACACCTTC. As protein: CASSLTGNRVDYGYTF.